This T cell receptor beta chain was obtained from a study of blood T cell repertoires in COVID-19 (dated by TCRdb to the early 2020s). About the investigation overall: The collaborator samples originated in the United States, Italy and Spain and spanned the acute and convalescent phases of COVID-19. Samples were obtained from the ongoing ImmuneRACE study (first 160 participants) and from some 1,200 subjects provided by 6 global collaborators. The repertoires were released in a freely available public database meant as a resource for research on the immune response to SARS-CoV-2. Where HLA class I and class II types were available, the types were taken from metadata supplied by the sample provider, not from assay-based typing. The sample metadata nearly always contained a de-identified subject ID, COVID-19 status, age in years and sex. Deeply sampled blood TCRbeta repertoires from subjects exposed to, actively infected with, or recovered from COVID-19 were included in the dataset. The prospective study material was composed of cDNA or gDNA derived from T cells, B-cell-depleted T cells, or PBMCs.

Each collaborating institution followed its own protocols to collect whole blood in K2EDTA tubes. For TCRbeta analysis, collaborators shipped samples in one of three forms: frozen whole blood, isolated PBMCs, or DNA extracted from either of those sample types. As regards this clone: No cognate antigen has been identified for it. No base-level quality is on record; no much larger clone is a single base apart.

The germline V and J ends show losses of 3 bases and 3 bases respectively, and no gene match explains 13 bases of the junction. CDR1 and CDR2 are read off the germline V gene (reference sequence) as GTSNPN and SVGIG. The CDR3 has 17 amino acids, counting the end cysteine and phenylalanine. Only CDR3 DNA is held: 51 bases, read in frame from base 1. TCRbeta CDR3 regions were amplified from genomic DNA by means of the immunoSEQ Assay, a bias-controlled multiplex PCR. Under the source paper's analysis protocol: Nucleated cell counts per sample were estimated from amplification of reference gene primers within the assay. Sequence reads were collapsed and filtered to measure the absolute abundance of every unique TCRbeta CDR3 rearrangement. For each sample, productive Simpson clonality was calculated by taking the square root of Simpson's diversity index across productive rearrangements. TCRdb's version of the immuneACCESS table is confined to in-frame rearrangements and falls short of the full clone set. An unresolved V gene accounts for under half of the shortfall where checked; the remainder is of unknown origin. From that table come the V and J calls and clone size; the DNA was used to work out D and trimming. This sample holds about 310,000 clones; roughly 84% were observed only once. The ten largest make up 1% of the sample.

Study-level results and caveats: Clinical and demographic metadata were provided uncurated, with the amount varying by source and participant.

The receptor was isolated from a man aged 45-65 years with active or convalescent COVID-19. The specimen was peripheral blood. The chain couples TRBV30 to TRBJ2-3, and 9 junction bases match TRBD2. The CDR3 region reads CAWRGISGRLRTDTQYF. The bases read TGTGCCTGGAGGGGCATTAGCGGGAGATTGAGAACAGATACGCAGTATTTT. Full variable domain (CDR3 extended with the reference TRBV30 and TRBJ2-3 proteins): SQTIHQWPATLVQPVGSPLSLECTVEGTSNPNLYWYRQAAGRGLQLLFYSVGIGQISSEVPQNLSASRPQDRQFILSSKKLLLSDSGFYLCAWRGISGRLRTDTQYFGPGTRLTVL.